What follows is one T cell receptor (beta chain) and its context. Its antigen is currently unknown. This entry belongs to a study of blood T cells in healthy people across ages. In the study overall: Per two T cells, template switching captured roughly one barcoded beta molecule.

Findings and caveats of the study: Per million T cells, TCR beta diversity dropped about linearly as age rose. With naive T cell percentage, TCR beta diversity showed a strong correlation.

The V and J ends lost 6 bases and 4 bases, in that order; junction bases with no gene match: 3. The germline gives CDR1 SQVTM, CDR2 ANQGSEA. This CDR3 is 12 amino acids long. A second PCR of about 6 to 11 cycles used a sample-barcoded 5' primer and a J-beta primer mix. TCRdb reprocessed the 5' RACE reads with MiXCR, giving one entry per CDR3 protein. The sample includes roughly 570,000 distinct CDR3 sequences, approximately 30% of them seen just once. The chain uses TRBV29-1 and TRBJ2-1, with 7 bases that match TRBD2. Sequenced input: blood. This clonotype was sampled from a woman in her seventies in good health. The CDR3 sequence is CSVAGSYNEQFF. The CDR3 DNA reads as TGCAGCGTAGCGGGGTCATACAATGAGCAGTTCTTC.